Presented here are 17 T cell receptor beta chains from one specimen sequenced in a study of T cells in Graves' hyperthyroidism and ophthalmopathy. RNA transcripts provided the source from which TCR beta CDR3 regions were amplified. The HTBI primer set drove a first-round RT-PCR of the TCR CDR3. Via MiXCR, TCRdb re-called the multiplex PCR reads, giving one row per CDR3 protein. The data hold under 650,000 distinct CDR3 sequences, with about 16% observed a single time. Material for sequencing was blood. The receptor source for this set is a woman in her 30s with Graves' hyperthyroidism.

The chain joins TRBV5-1 to TRBJ2-5; TRBD1 matches at 7 bases. The germline V gene encodes CDR1 SGHRS and CDR2 YFSETQ. The trim removed 2 bases at V and 5 bases at J, leaving 9 bases unmatched. The CDR3 is 15 residues long. CDR3 sequence reads: CASSLGPGTVETQYF. CDR3 nucleotides: TGCGCCAGCAGCTTAGGCCCCGGGACAGTCGAGACCCAGTACTTC.

The chain joins TRBV28 to TRBJ1-3; weak D call: TRBD1 (5 bases). The V gene lost 6 bases and the J gene lost 0 bases, with 18 bases spanning the gap. The CDR3 is 17 amino acids. Germline V CDR1 and CDR2: MDHEN, SYDVKM. CDR3 sequence reads: CASSPVEGPRSGNTIYF. Here the CDR3 DNA reads TGTGCCAGCAGCCCCGTGGAGGGGCCACGCTCTGGAAACACCATATATTTT.

CDR3 in amino acids: CASSLQQTGSPLHF. The CDR3 DNA follows: TGTGCCAGCAGCTTACAACAGACAGGTTCACCCCTCCACTTT. The chain carries TRBV7-3 and TRBJ1-6, with a possible D match to TRBD1 (6 bases). V lost 2 bases to trimming and J lost 9 bases, with 11 bases between them. Germline V gene lookup returns CDR1 SGHTA and CDR2 FQGTGA. The CDR3 contains 14 residues. Complete variable domain (other parts from reference TRBV7-3 and TRBJ1-6): GAGVSQTPSNKVTEKGKYVELRCDPISGHTALYWYRQSLGQGPEFLIYFQGTGAADDSGLPNDRFFAVRPEGSVSTLKIQRTERGDSAVYLCASSLQQTGSPLHFGNGTRLTVT.

In this sample, this clonotype turned up many times. A much larger clone lies one base from this, so it may be a read error. The CDR3 DNA reads TGTGCCAGCAGCTCAAACTCCTACGAGCAGTACTTC. Amino acids: CASSSNSYEQYF. V usage is TRBV7-2 and J usage is TRBJ2-7; D remains unclear. CDR1 and CDR2 from the germline V gene are SGHTA and FQGNSA. The CDR3 extends over 12 amino acids. V lost 4 bases and J lost 0, with 4 bases in between.

On this clonotype: The CDR3 end shows no conserved phenylalanine or tryptophan, and so a read error is likely. The rearrangement joins TRBV28 to TRBJ2-2; 7 bases align to TRBD1. This CDR3 comprises 16 residues. The J segment lost 4 bases and the V segment lost 5 bases, leaving 10 bases of the junction unmatched. Germline CDR1 is MDHEN and CDR2 is SYDVKM. The CDR3 loop is CASSGSTGSGTGELFS. The CDR3 DNA reads TGTGCCAGCAGTGGGTCGACAGGGTCGGGCACCGGGGAGCTGTTTTCT.

This clonotype was detected many times. The DNA for the CDR3 is TGTGCCAGCAGTTCCACACCCAGGGATGGAAATTCACCCCTCCACTTT. Translating gives CASSSTPRDGNSPLHF. This chain uses TRBV28 with TRBJ1-6; TRBD1 might be the D (5 bases). The CDR3 has 16 amino acids. The V end lost 4 bases, the J end lost 7 bases, and 17 bases lay between the germline ends. Germline V CDR1 and CDR2: MDHEN, SYDVKM. Combining the CDR3 with reference TRBV28 and TRBJ1-6 gives the whole variable domain DVKVTQSSRYLVKRTGEKVFLECVQDMDHENMFWYRQDPGLGLRLIYFSYDVKMKEKGDIPEGYSVSREKKERFSLILESASTNQTSMYLCASSSTPRDGNSPLHFGNGTRLTVT.

This clonotype was observed many times. The rearrangement links TRBV28 to TRBJ1-6; 9 nucleotides align to TRBD1. V gave up 2 bases and J gave up 1 base; unmatched junction bases: 0. Germline V lookup: CDR1 MDHEN, CDR2 SYDVKM. The CDR3 is 16 residues long. The CDR3: CASSLDRGSYNSPLHF. The DNA of the CDR3 is TGTGCCAGCAGTTTAGACAGGGGGTCCTATAATTCACCCCTCCACTTT.

About this clonotype itself: An end of the junction does not agree with germline; a read error may underlie this. The chain has TRBV13 and TRBJ1-1; 11 bases fit TRBD1. The CDR3 has 19 amino acids. CDR1 is PRHDT and CDR2 is FYEKMQ in the germline V gene (reference sequence). The CDR3 DNA is TGTACCAGCAGACCTAATACCTGGACAGGGGGCTCGAGGAACACTGAAGCTTTCTTT. Translated: CTSRPNTWTGGSRNTEAFF.

This clonotype appeared a single time. This chain links TRBV6-5 with TRBJ1-1; a possible D gene is TRBD1 (5 bases). Trimming took 0 bases from V and 7 from J, leaving 15 bases between them. CDR3 size: 15 residues. Per germline, CDR1 MNHEY and CDR2 SVGAGI. The CDR3 DNA reads TGTGCCAGCAGTTACTCGACTGGGACTAGGAGTGAAGCTTTCTTT. This codes for CASSYSTGTRSEAFF.

This clonotype was found many times. The genes are TRBV6-5 and TRBJ2-1; D not resolved. There are 16 residues in the CDR3. CDR1 MNHEY and CDR2 SVGAGI come from the germline V gene. The V end was cut by 2 bases, the J end by 4 bases, with 15 bases between. The DNA for the CDR3 is TGTGCCAGCAGTTACCTGCCCAACGATCAATACAATGAGCAGTTCTTC. It codes for CASSYLPNDQYNEQFF.

This clonotype has just a few counts. The chain recombines TRBV3-2 with TRBJ1-1; the table assigns TRBD1, which was not confirmed against the DNA. TRBV3-2 is a documented pseudogene. The CDR3 runs 13 residues. The CDR3 spells CARIGGMNTEAFF. CDR3 sequence (DNA): TGTGCCAGGATAGGGGGGATGAACACTGAAGCTTTCTTT.

The chain employs TRBV4-2 and TRBJ2-3; TRBD2 matches 13 bases. The CDR3 length is 16 residues. CDR1 and CDR2 from the germline V gene are LGHNA and YNFKEQ. Trimming at V came to 4 bases and at J to 5 bases, leaving 6 bases not matched to a gene. DNA of the CDR3: TGTGCCAGCAGCCGAACTAGCGGGAGGGGGGAAGATACGCAGTATTTT. Protein: CASSRTSGRGEDTQYF.

This clonotype was detected many times. This chain joins TRBV30 and TRBJ2-2; 8 bases fit TRBD2. Unmatched junction bases numbered 5, after V lost 4 bases and J lost 1 base. The germline CDR1 and CDR2 sequences are GTSNPN and SVGIG (reference sequence). The CDR3 covers 15 residues. CDR3: CAWIKAGVNTGELFF. The CDR3 coding sequence is TGTGCCTGGATTAAAGCGGGGGTGAACACCGGGGAGCTGTTTTTT.

The chain couples TRBV5-8 to TRBJ2-7; 12 bases are a match to TRBD2. The end of the DNA fits TRBJ2-1 better, so the J call may be wrong. The germline V gene encodes CDR1 SGHTS and CDR2 YDEGEE. The CDR3 covers 15 residues. The CDR3 DNA reads as TGTGCCAGCAGCTGGGCTAGCGGGAGGGCCTACGAGCAGTTCTTC. This codes for CASSWASGRAYEQFF.

The chain has TRBV2 and TRBJ2-1; D remains unclear. V gave up 11 bases and J gave up 7 bases, with 18 bases separating them. Germline V lookup: CDR1 SNHLY, CDR2 FYNNEI. This CDR3 comprises 13 residues. The CDR3 sequence is CARTSLISNEQFF. The CDR3 nucleotides read TGTGCCCGCACTTCATTAATTAGTAATGAGCAGTTCTTC.

V is TRBV6-5 and J is TRBJ2-2; D may match TRBD1 or TRBD2 (5 bases each). V dropped 1 base and J dropped 4 bases, with 7 bases sitting between them. Germline CDR1 is MNHEY and CDR2 is SVGAGI. This CDR3 has 14 amino acids. The CDR3 loop is CASSYWDRTGELFF. CDR3 nucleotides: TGTGCCAGCAGTTACTGGGACCGCACCGGGGAGCTGTTTTTT.

The genes are TRBV28 and TRBJ2-1, with 7 bases that match TRBD2. V shed 3 bases and J 10 bases; nucleotides not matched to a gene: 30. CDR3 length equals 21 residues. The germline gives CDR1 MDHEN, CDR2 SYDVKM. In nucleotides, the CDR3 is TGTGCCAGCAGTTTTCCCCCGGACATACCGTTTAGCGGGCGGGGCGCCAGGGAGCAGTTCTTC. Residues: CASSFPPDIPFSGRGAREQFF.